This T cell receptor beta chain is drawn from a study of Ad26.COV2.S vaccination and SARS-CoV-2 variants. TCRdb keeps only in-frame clones here, not all; method: immunoSEQ multiplex PCR. Of around 100,000 clones detected, approximately 86% appear once; the ten largest clones hold more than 15%. The sample consisted of peripheral blood, taken after recovery from COVID-19. The receptor's source is a human donor who had recovered from COVID-19.

CDR3 sequence: CASSSRISTDTQYF. The CDR3, as DNA: TGTGCCAGCAGCTCGAGAATAAGCACAGATACGCAGTATTTT. The V and J genes are TRBV11-2 and TRBJ2-3; D is unresolved. V was shortened by 4 bases and J by 0 bases, with 8 bases between the two germline ends. The CDR3 is 14 residues long. Germline CDR1 reads SGHAT; CDR2 reads FQNNGV.